Listed below are T cell receptor beta chains from one sample, sequenced in a study of T cells in Graves' hyperthyroidism and ophthalmopathy. TCRdb re-called the multiplex PCR reads with MiXCR, one entry per CDR3 protein. The table shows a few hundred thousand distinct CDR3 sequences, with approximately 17% occurring only once. Input material: blood. The receptors shown here come from a man between 18 and 35 years old with Graves' ophthalmopathy. The CDR3 runs from the conserved cysteine through the conserved F or W. A D gene is named only where the DNA matches it firmly. Size is stated for part of the rows, as once, few or many counts, or as a class when the clone is expanded.

d_gene	v_gene	j_gene	abundance	CDR3aa	CDR3nt
TRBD1	TRBV12-3/TRBV12-4	TRBJ2-7	many	CASSDRASSYEQYF	TGTGCCAGCAGCGACAGGGCGAGCTCCTACGAGCAGTACTTC
TRBD1	TRBV6-5	TRBJ2-7	many	CASSLQGGQNFYEQYF	TGTGCCAGCAGTCTACAGGGGGGACAGAACTTCTACGAGCAGTACTTC
.	TRBV14	TRBJ2-1	few	CASSRYYNEQFF	TGTGCCAGCAGCCGATACTACAATGAGCAGTTCTTC
TRBD1	TRBV20-1	TRBJ1-6	few	CSASAGGFLSPLHF	TGCAGTGCTAGCGCAGGGGGGTTCCTTTCACCCCTCCACTTT
.	TRBV7-9	TRBJ1-1	.	CASSLARYRGQGETEAFF	TGTGCCAGCAGCTTAGCGCGCTACCGGGGTCAGGGAGAGACTGAAGCTTTCTTT
.	TRBV24-1	TRBJ2-1	.	CATSDLVSDEQFF	TGTGCCACCAGTGATTTAGTCTCGGATGAGCAGTTCTTC
.	TRBV5-1	TRBJ2-5	few	CASSLAVQGGQGTQYF	TGCGCCAGCAGCTTGGCCGTCCAGGGGGGACAAGGGACCCAGTACTTC
TRBD1	TRBV5-1	TRBJ1-1	many	CASSLALDRLNTEAFF	TGCGCCAGCAGCTTGGCATTGGACAGGCTGAACACTGAAGCTTTCTTT
.	TRBV20-1	TRBJ1-1	many	CSARPRTMRNTEAFF	TGCAGTGCTAGACCCAGGACGATGAGGAACACTGAAGCTTTCTTT
TRBD1	TRBV2	TRBJ1-4	many	CASSDQGAGEKLFF	TGTGCCAGCAGTGACCAGGGGGCGGGTGAAAAACTGTTTTTT
.	TRBV5-1	TRBJ1-1	many	CASSLELNTEAFF	TGCGCCAGCAGCTTGGAGCTGAACACTGAAGCTTTCTTT
TRBD2	TRBV6-4	TRBJ2-3	.	CASRRTSGGTKDTQYF	TGTGCCAGCAGAAGGACTAGCGGGGGGACTAAAGATACGCAGTATTTT
.	TRBV6-1	TRBJ2-1	many	CASSVGMESHEQFF	TGTGCCAGCAGTGTCGGAATGGAGAGCCATGAGCAGTTCTTC
TRBD1	TRBV12-3/TRBV12-4	TRBJ1-5	many	CASSTRDRGLFNQPQHF	TGTGCCAGCAGTACCCGGGACAGGGGCCTGTTCAATCAGCCCCAGCATTTT
.	TRBV7-6	TRBJ1-5	few	CASSRTSGTLHSNQPQHF	TGTGCCAGCAGCCGAACCTCCGGGACTTTGCATAGCAATCAGCCCCAGCATTTT
.	TRBV4-2	TRBJ2-3	few	CASSQELFPTDTQYF	TGTGCCAGCAGCCAAGAGCTCTTCCCAACAGATACGCAGTATTTT
.	TRBV3-1	TRBJ1-3	.	CASSQVGGTLSGNTIYF	TGTGCCAGCAGCCAAGTGGGGGGGACCCTCTCTGGAAACACCATATATTTT
.	TRBV7-9	TRBJ1-1	.	CASVDQGGTEAFF	TGTGCCAGCGTCGATCAGGGTGGCACTGAAGCTTTCTTT
.	TRBV6-1	TRBJ1-6	many	CASSELQVSPLHF	TGTGCCAGCAGTGAATTACAGGTCTCACCCCTCCACTTT
.	TRBV2	TRBJ1-5	many	CASSERTAKEQPQHF	TGTGCCAGCAGTGAAAGGACAGCCAAGGAACAGCCCCAGCATTTT
TRBD2	TRBV20-1	TRBJ2-1	many	CSAGSGGADEQFF	TGCAGTGCTGGGAGCGGGGGGGCCGATGAGCAGTTCTTC
.	TRBV7-6	TRBJ1-2	few	CASSLGEGGHGYTF	TGTGCCAGCAGCTTAGGGGAAGGTGGCCATGGCTACACCTTC
.	TRBV24-1	TRBJ1-2	few	CATSDFGGRNGYTF	TGTGCCACCAGTGATTTCGGGGGGCGAAATGGCTACACCTTC
TRBD1	TRBV7-6	TRBJ1-6	many	CASSPGTDLSPLHF	TGTGCCAGCAGCCCTGGGACAGATCTTTCACCCCTCCACTTT